What follows are 17 T cell receptor beta chains derived from one specimen sequenced in a study of T cell repertoires in cytomegalovirus infection. These receptors' antigens are unknown. Each CDR3 protein gets one entry after TCRdb re-called the reads with MiXCR. The data contain hundreds of thousands of distinct CDR3 sequences, 30% to 40% of them seen just once; the ten biggest clones take up around a sixth. The sample here was cultured PBMCs, taken from culture after CMV antigen stimulation. The receptors were gathered from a human donor in good health (CMV status not recorded). Some clones in this sample may be carry-over from other donors' samples.

The genes are TRBV12-5 and TRBJ1-3; no clear D. This CDR3 comprises 13 residues. V lost 9 bases to trimming and J lost 7 bases, with 16 bases between them. CDR1 and CDR2 from the germline V gene are LGHNT and FRNRAP. The CDR3 loop is CASQDSPGNTIYF. The CDR3 bases are TGTGCTAGCCAGGACTCCCCGGGTAACACCATATATTTT.

The J gene is TRBJ2-2, the V gene TRBV6-1; D remains ambiguous. The CDR3 totals 13 residues. The V and J ends lost 4 bases and 6 bases respectively, with 9 bases between them. Germline CDR1 reads MNHNS; CDR2 reads SASEGT. The CDR3 spells CASSGALAGELFF. CDR3 sequence (DNA): TGTGCCAGCAGTGGAGCTTTAGCCGGGGAGCTGTTTTTT.

This clonotype has a single count. V usage is TRBV12-3 or TRBV12-4 and J usage is TRBJ2-1; D might be TRBD2 (6 bases). This CDR3 contains 13 residues. V shed 5 bases and J shed 11 bases, with 16 bases lying between them. Written as DNA, the CDR3 is TGTGCCAGCAGTCCTGGTGGGGGGTTTAAGCAGTTCTTC. Its protein is CASSPGGGFKQFF.

The V call is TRBV19, the J call TRBJ1-1; no clear D. CDR1 is LNHDA, CDR2 SQIVND, per germline (reference sequence). The V and J ends lost 3 bases and 7 bases respectively, with 9 bases between them. The CDR3 extends over 12 amino acids. DNA of the CDR3: TGTGCCAGTAGTATTGTCGGCAATGAAGCTTTCTTT. It is translated as CASSIVGNEAFF.

This sequence joins TRBV12-3 or TRBV12-4 and TRBJ1-1; 7 nucleotides align to TRBD1. With 4 bases clipped from V and 2 bases from J, the junction kept 7 bases outside the gene matches. The length of the CDR3 is 15 residues. The CDR3 DNA follows: TGTGCCAGCAGTTCCCGGGACAGTGAAAACACTGAAGCTTTCTTT. It specifies CASSSRDSENTEAFF.

The rearrangement joins TRBV7-9 to TRBJ2-2; the D gene is possibly TRBD2 (5 bases). There are 15 residues in the CDR3. Germline V gives CDR1 SEHNR, CDR2 FQNEAQ (reference sequence). V was cut by 2 bases and J by 5 bases, with 12 bases left in between. The CDR3 DNA is TGTGCCAGCAGCTTATTGAGAGGAGGAACCGGGGAGCTGTTTTTT. It yields the protein CASSLLRGGTGELFF.

The V call is TRBV4-1, the J call TRBJ1-4; TRBD1 agrees at 10 bases. The CDR3 runs 18 residues. Germline V gene data show CDR1 as MGHRA and CDR2 as YSYEKL. The V segment lost 4 bases and the J segment 8 bases; nucleotides outside the gene matches: 16. CDR3 sequence: CASSLNPAAGQGYEKLFF. The CDR3 DNA is TGCGCCAGCAGCCTCAACCCGGCCGCGGGACAGGGGTACGAAAAACTGTTTTTT.

The rearrangement uses TRBV12-3 or TRBV12-4 and TRBJ1-1, with D perhaps TRBD1 (6 bases). Trimming took 6 bases from V and 4 from J, leaving 9 bases between them. This CDR3 comprises 12 residues. In DNA, the CDR3 is TGTGCCAGCAGGGGACACCTCACTGAAGCTTTCTTT. The encoded protein is CASRGHLTEAFF.

This clonotype was detected many times. This chain links TRBV7-2 with TRBJ2-3; possibly TRBD1 for D (5 bases). The CDR3 runs 11 residues. Deletions cut 8 bases from V and 6 bases from J, with 9 bases between. Germline V CDR1 and CDR2: SGHTA, FQGNSA. The CDR3 nucleotides are TGTGCCAGCGGGGCGACGGATACGCAGTATTTT. Protein product: CASGATDTQYF.

V is TRBV27 and J is TRBJ2-1; the match to TRBD2 covers 8 bases. J gave up 4 bases and V 3 bases, and 8 bases lay outside the gene matches. The CDR3 sequence is 16 residues long. Germline V gene sequence: CDR1 MNHEY, CDR2 SMNVEV (reference sequence). CDR3 in amino acids: CASSFRKREPYNEQFF. The CDR3 bases are TGTGCCAGCAGTTTTCGGAAGCGGGAGCCTTACAATGAGCAGTTCTTC.

This clonotype was detected only a few times. The J gene is TRBJ1-1, the V gene TRBV5-6, with D uncertain. This CDR3 spans 15 amino acids. Per the germline V gene, CDR1 is SGHDT and CDR2 is YYEEEE. Trimming removed 0 bases from V and 0 bases from J, with 9 bases in between. The CDR3 spells CASSLEGYMNTEAFF. CDR3 bases: TGTGCCAGCAGCTTGGAAGGTTACATGAACACTGAAGCTTTCTTT.

V and J are TRBV2 and TRBJ1-4, with TRBD1 as a possible D gene (6 bases). The ends were cut back, 6 bases at V and 3 bases at J, with 14 bases in the middle. Germline CDR1 and CDR2: SNHLY and FYNNEI. The CDR3 spans 15 residues. As DNA, the CDR3 is TGTGCCAGCAGGGCGAGGGGGTTGCCTAATGAAAAACTGTTTTTT. Its translation is CASRARGLPNEKLFF.

Details on this clonotype: A much more abundant neighbour one base away suggests this may be a read error. This rearrangement joins TRBV7-6 to TRBJ1-2; TRBD1 is a possible D gene (5 bases). The CDR3 totals 12 residues. Trimming cost V 2 bases and J 8 bases, with 9 bases left between them. CDR1 SGHVS and CDR2 FNYEAQ come from the germline V gene. The CDR3 nucleotides are TGTGCCAGCAGCTTAAATGAGGGGGGCTACACCTTC. Translated: CASSLNEGGYTF.

V usage is TRBV20-1 and J usage is TRBJ1-4; maybe TRBD1 (5 bases). CDR1 and CDR2 (germline): DFQATT, SNEGSKA (reference sequence). V gave up 3 bases and J gave up 5 bases, with 10 bases separating them. The CDR3 spans 13 residues. This chain's CDR3 is CSASRDLNEKLFF. CDR3 in DNA: TGCAGTGCTAGCAGGGACTTAAATGAAAAACTGTTTTTT.

This rearrangement joins TRBV6-8 to TRBJ2-1, with D possibly TRBD2 on 5 matching bases. Germline-derived CDR1 and CDR2 are MNHGY and SAAAGT. Trimming pared 1 base from V and 4 bases from J, leaving 11 bases between. CDR3 length equals 15 residues. CDR3 protein: CASSYFTRAYNEQFF. As DNA, the CDR3 is TGTGCCAGCAGTTACTTTACTAGGGCATACAATGAGCAGTTCTTC.

The chain couples TRBV6-5 to TRBJ2-3, with TRBD1 matching 10 bases. CDR1 and CDR2 (germline): MNHEY, SVGAGI. V shed 6 bases and J 5 bases; nucleotides not matched to a gene: 8. The CDR3 has 15 amino acids. This CDR3 is CASSNRDRGIDTQYF. CDR3 DNA sequence: TGTGCCAGCAGCAACCGGGACAGGGGAATAGATACGCAGTATTTT.

This clonotype was seen only a few times. The rearrangement joins TRBV12-3 or TRBV12-4 to TRBJ1-3, with no clear D. This CDR3 spans 13 amino acids. The V gene lost 6 bases and the J gene lost 4 bases, with 10 bases spanning the gap. The CDR3 sequence is CASSTGLGNTIYF. The DNA of the CDR3 is TGTGCCAGCAGCACGGGTCTCGGAAACACCATATATTTT.